A selection of T cell receptor beta chains follows, all from one sample in a study of T-cell reconstitution after alpha-beta-depleted transplantation in children. TCRdb processed the PCR reads anew with MiXCR; each CDR3 protein has one entry. The table lists over 400,000 distinct CDR3 sequences, around two fifths of them singletons. The specimen comprised PBMCs, sampled before TCRalphabeta/CD19-depleted stem cell transplant. These receptors came from a girl aged 2 to 10 with aplastic anemia, due to receive a stem cell transplant. The CDR3 runs from the conserved cysteine through the conserved F or W. The D gene is left open where the match is weak. Expanded clones are given a class, and other clones once, few, many or no size at all.

clone size: many; V gene: TRBV5-4; J gene: TRBJ2-1; D gene: .; CDR3 DNA: TGTGCCAGCAGCTTGGTGTCTAGAGATGGGGATGAGCAGTTCTTC; CDR3 protein: CASSLVSRDGDEQFF
clone size: .; V gene: TRBV15; J gene: TRBJ2-7; D gene: .; CDR3 DNA: TGTGCCACCAGCAGAGTAGGGAATAGGAACGAGCAGTACTTC; CDR3 protein: CATSRVGNRNEQYF
clone size: .; V gene: TRBV3-1; J gene: TRBJ1-1; D gene: .; CDR3 DNA: TGTGCCAGCAGCCACCTCGGCGGCCTCCTTGAAGCTTTCTTT; CDR3 protein: CASSHLGGLLEAFF
clone size: many; V gene: TRBV5-1; J gene: TRBJ1-1; D gene: .; CDR3 DNA: TGCGCCAGCAGCTTGGCTCGGGGGGCGGGTGCAATGAACACTGAAGCTTTCTTT; CDR3 protein: CASSLARGAGAMNTEAFF
clone size: few; V gene: TRBV13; J gene: TRBJ2-1; D gene: TRBD2; CDR3 DNA: TGTGCCAGCAGCCCCCCACTAGCGGGAGCTTATGAGCAGTTCTTC; CDR3 protein: CASSPPLAGAYEQFF
clone size: .; V gene: TRBV11-2; J gene: TRBJ2-7; D gene: .; CDR3 DNA: TGTGCCAGCAGCTGGACGGGGAACGAGCAGTACTTC; CDR3 protein: CASSWTGNEQYF
clone size: .; V gene: TRBV29-1; J gene: TRBJ2-1; D gene: TRBD2; CDR3 DNA: TGCAGCGTTGAAGCTCACTGGGAGCGGGAGGTGAGCTCCTACAATGAGCAGTTCTTC; CDR3 protein: CSVEAHWEREVSSYNEQFF
clone size: few; V gene: TRBV4-1; J gene: TRBJ1-5; D gene: TRBD1; CDR3 DNA: TGCGCCAGCAGCCAAGCGGGACAGGGGGCTCAGCCCCAGCATTTT; CDR3 protein: CASSQAGQGAQPQHF
clone size: .; V gene: TRBV7-9; J gene: TRBJ2-5; D gene: .; CDR3 DNA: TGTGCCAGCAGCTCGCCTACTGGACCGGGGACCCAGTACTTC; CDR3 protein: CASSSPTGPGTQYF
clone size: .; V gene: TRBV5-1; J gene: TRBJ2-1; D gene: TRBD2; CDR3 DNA: TGCGCCAGCAACTGGCTCGCGGGAGCCCCCAATGAGCAGTTCTTC; CDR3 protein: CASNWLAGAPNEQFF
clone size: many; V gene: TRBV10-3; J gene: TRBJ2-2; D gene: TRBD2; CDR3 DNA: TGTGCCATCAGTCGAGCGGGAGCCGGGGAGCTGTTTTTT; CDR3 protein: CAISRAGAGELFF
clone size: .; V gene: TRBV5-1; J gene: TRBJ2-1; D gene: .; CDR3 DNA: TGCGCCAGCAGGGAGCGGCAGCCCTACAATGAGCAGTTCTTC; CDR3 protein: CASRERQPYNEQFF
clone size: .; V gene: TRBV7-3; J gene: TRBJ2-1; D gene: .; CDR3 DNA: TGTGCCAGCAGCTTGGGGATTGCGGATGAGCAGTTCTTC; CDR3 protein: CASSLGIADEQFF
clone size: .; V gene: TRBV30; J gene: TRBJ1-2; D gene: .; CDR3 DNA: TGTGCCTGGACCGCTACTAACCGGGGCAGCTATGGCTACACCTTC; CDR3 protein: CAWTATNRGSYGYTF
clone size: .; V gene: TRBV12-3/TRBV12-4; J gene: TRBJ1-3; D gene: .; CDR3 DNA: TGTGCCAGCAGTTTCAGGCGGGGTATAGGAAACACCATATATTTT; CDR3 protein: CASSFRRGIGNTIYF
clone size: .; V gene: TRBV5-5; J gene: TRBJ2-7; D gene: TRBD1; CDR3 DNA: TGTGCCAGCAGCTTGTTAGATCCGGGACAGGGGAATTACGAGCAGTACTTC; CDR3 protein: CASSLLDPGQGNYEQYF
clone size: .; V gene: TRBV20-1; J gene: TRBJ2-5; D gene: TRBD1; CDR3 DNA: TGCAGTGCTAGTACAGGGGCTGGAGAGACCCAGTACTTC; CDR3 protein: CSASTGAGETQYF
clone size: few; V gene: TRBV20-1; J gene: TRBJ2-3; D gene: .; CDR3 DNA: TGCAGTGCCCCTACGACTAGCACAGATACGCAGTATTTT; CDR3 protein: CSAPTTSTDTQYF
clone size: .; V gene: TRBV7-2; J gene: TRBJ2-5; D gene: .; CDR3 DNA: TGTGCCAGCAGCGCGGGCCCCCGTCCGGAGACCCAGTACTTC; CDR3 protein: CASSAGPRPETQYF
clone size: many; V gene: TRBV15; J gene: TRBJ2-1; D gene: .; CDR3 DNA: TGTGCCACCAGCAGAGATCAGGGCTCCTACAATGAGCAGTTCTTC; CDR3 protein: CATSRDQGSYNEQFF
clone size: .; V gene: TRBV12-3/TRBV12-4; J gene: TRBJ2-3; D gene: .; CDR3 DNA: TGTGCCAGCGGGACGGATGTAGATACGCAGTATTTT; CDR3 protein: CASGTDVDTQYF
clone size: .; V gene: TRBV27; J gene: TRBJ2-3; D gene: .; CDR3 DNA: TGTGCCAGCAGTTTATACCAGGTCTGGCCCTCGACAGATACGCAGTATTTT; CDR3 protein: CASSLYQVWPSTDTQYF
clone size: .; V gene: TRBV12-3/TRBV12-4; J gene: TRBJ2-1; D gene: .; CDR3 DNA: TGTGCCAGCAGTTTGCTTCTCGGAGGTGTGAGTGAGCAGTTCTTC; CDR3 protein: CASSLLLGGVSEQFF
clone size: .; V gene: TRBV20-1; J gene: TRBJ2-1; D gene: TRBD2; CDR3 DNA: TGCAGTGCTAGACTAGCGGGGGGGCCGTGGGAGCAGTTCTTC; CDR3 protein: CSARLAGGPWEQFF
clone size: .; V gene: TRBV5-1; J gene: TRBJ2-7; D gene: TRBD2; CDR3 DNA: TGCGCCAGCAGCTTGGGGGGACTAGGGGCGCGAGAGCAGTACTTC; CDR3 protein: CASSLGGLGAREQYF
clone size: .; V gene: TRBV7-9; J gene: TRBJ2-5; D gene: .; CDR3 DNA: TGTGCCAGCAGCTTAGTCGGGGCGAGGATGGAGACCCAGTACTTC; CDR3 protein: CASSLVGARMETQYF
clone size: .; V gene: TRBV12-3/TRBV12-4; J gene: TRBJ2-5; D gene: TRBD2; CDR3 DNA: TGTGCCAGCAGTATCCTGACTAGCGGTCAAGACACCCAGTACTTC; CDR3 protein: CASSILTSGQDTQYF
clone size: .; V gene: TRBV7-2; J gene: TRBJ2-5; D gene: .; CDR3 DNA: TGTGCCAGCAGCTTAGCAGGGGGGTTGGCAGAGACCCAGTACTTC; CDR3 protein: CASSLAGGLAETQYF
clone size: .; V gene: TRBV6-2/TRBV6-3; J gene: TRBJ1-1; D gene: .; CDR3 DNA: TGTACCAGCAGTTACGCGGGGAACACTGAAGCTTTCTTT; CDR3 protein: CTSSYAGNTEAFF